Following are 22 T cell receptor beta chains from one sample sequenced in a study of OX40 agonist ivuxolimab in advanced cancers. Measured with immunoSEQ multiplex PCR; TCRdb has only the in-frame clones, and not every one. This repertoire shows fewer than 40,000 clones, 74% found once; its top ten account for around a sixth. The specimen comprised CD4+ or CD8+ T cells sorted from blood, sampled in a trial of the OX40 agonist ivuxolimab. The receptors shown here come from an adult with an advanced solid tumor such as melanoma, head and neck, liver or kidney cancer.

The J gene is TRBJ1-1, the V gene TRBV6-5; no clear D. This CDR3 contains 14 residues. Trimming removed 6 bases at V and 1 base at J, with 12 bases between. Germline V gives CDR1 MNHEY, CDR2 SVGAGI. CDR3 in DNA: TGTGCCAGCAGCTCACTTAGGACGAACACTGAAGCTTTCTTT. This encodes CASSSLRTNTEAFF.

The chain uses TRBV6-5 and TRBJ1-2, with 7 bases fitting TRBD1. The CDR3 sequence is 14 residues long. Losses at the gene ends were 1 base for V and 7 bases for J; bases not matched to a gene: 6. Germline CDR1 is MNHEY and CDR2 is SVGAGI. The CDR3, as DNA: TGTGCCAGCAGTTACTTCGCGGCAGGGGGTGGCTACACCTTC. Amino acids: CASSYFAAGGGYTF.

The chain joins TRBV5-6 to TRBJ1-3, with no clear D. Germline V gene lookup returns CDR1 SGHDT and CDR2 YYEEEE. V was shortened by 0 bases and J by 8 bases, with 9 bases between the two germline ends. This CDR3 has 13 amino acids. This CDR3 reads CASSLANGDTIYF. The CDR3 DNA sequence: TGTGCCAGCAGCTTGGCCAATGGGGACACCATATATTTT.

The chain couples TRBV28 to TRBJ1-6; D uncertain. CDR3 size: 14 residues. In germline, CDR1 is MDHEN, CDR2 SYDVKM. The germline V and J ends were trimmed by 4 bases and 6 bases, with 10 bases remaining between them. The CDR3: CASSWTELNSPLHF. The CDR3 region has the DNA TGTGCCAGCAGTTGGACGGAACTTAATTCACCCCTCCACTTT.

This chain connects TRBV9 to TRBJ2-5, with D perhaps given as TRBD1 or TRBD2 (6 bases each). Germline V gene data show CDR1 as SGDLS and CDR2 as YYNGEE. The CDR3 is 14 amino acids. Trimming left V 0 bases short and J 5 bases short, with 11 bases between. The DNA of the CDR3 is TGTGCCAGCAGCGTAGGGGTAGGGGGGGAGACCCAGTACTTC. Translated, it gives CASSVGVGGETQYF.

The chain couples TRBV7-2 to TRBJ1-2; D is perhaps TRBD1 (6 bases). V lost 5 bases and J lost 8, with 21 bases in between. The V gene's germline CDR1 is SGHTA and CDR2 FQGNSA. The CDR3 extends over 15 amino acids. The CDR3 loop is CASSPGQLLSVGYTF. In nucleotides, the CDR3 is TGTGCCAGCAGCCCGGGACAACTCCTTTCGGTCGGCTACACCTTC.

The rearrangement uses TRBV21-1 and TRBJ1-6; TRBD1, the table's D call, was not compared with the DNA. TRBV21-1 represents a pseudogene. The CDR3 is made up of 14 amino acids. The CDR3 is CASSGQGVSSPLHF. The CDR3 nucleotides are TGTGCCAGCAGCGGACAGGGGGTGTCTTCACCCCTCCACTTT.

The table lists this clone with a few counts. The CDR3 loop reads CASSPGGDNSPLHF. CDR3 bases: TGTGCCAGCAGCCCTGGGGGGGATAATTCACCCCTCCACTTT. The gene calls are TRBV7-9 and TRBJ1-6; weak D call: TRBD1 (5 bases). Germline lookup yields CDR1 SEHNR and CDR2 FQNEAQ (reference sequence). The germline V and J ends were trimmed by 5 bases and 5 bases, with 10 bases remaining between them. The CDR3 runs to 14 residues.

This clone has a single count. The rearrangement links TRBV28 to TRBJ1-5; D may be TRBD1 (5 bases). The CDR3 runs to 13 residues. Per germline, CDR1 MDHEN and CDR2 SYDVKM. V was pared by 7 bases and J by 3 bases, with 10 bases between. The CDR3 spells CASKDTHNQPQHF. CDR3 DNA sequence: TGTGCCAGCAAGGACACCCACAATCAGCCCCAGCATTTT.

V gene TRBV19 combines with J gene TRBJ1-3; D call uncertain. The CDR3 loop spans 14 amino acids. Trimming took 3 bases from V and 0 from J, leaving 6 bases between them. In germline, CDR1 is LNHDA, CDR2 SQIVND (reference sequence). CDR3 protein: CASSMDASGNTIYF. For the CDR3, the DNA is TGTGCCAGTAGTATGGATGCCTCTGGAAACACCATATATTTT.

V usage is TRBV2 and J usage is TRBJ2-3; 11 nucleotides line up with TRBD2. Germline V CDR1 and CDR2: SNHLY, FYNNEI. The CDR3 length is 15 residues. Trimming cost V 3 bases and J 7 bases; bases outside gene matches: 6. The CDR3 nucleotides read TGTGCCAGCAGTGACTGGACTAGCGGGTCAAATACGCAGTATTTT. The encoded protein is CASSDWTSGSNTQYF.

The V call is TRBV2, the J call TRBJ2-7, with D possibly matching TRBD1 (5 bases). V lost 6 bases and J lost 2, with 11 bases in between. This CDR3 comprises 13 residues. Per germline, CDR1 SNHLY and CDR2 FYNNEI. In DNA form, the CDR3 reads TGTGCCAGCAGCCCAGGGAACCCCTACGAGCAGTACTTC. It yields the protein CASSPGNPYEQYF.

The gene calls are TRBV6-1 and TRBJ1-1; TRBD1 matches 7 bases. Germline V gene data show CDR1 as MNHNS and CDR2 as SASEGT. V gave up 11 bases and J gave up 1 base; unmatched junction bases: 13. The CDR3 contains 15 residues. CDR3 residues: CALNPSGQQNTEAFF. DNA of the CDR3: TGTGCCCTAAATCCGTCGGGACAGCAGAACACTGAAGCTTTCTTT.

The chain couples TRBV11-2 to TRBJ1-1; TRBD1 matches 7 bases. V dropped 5 bases and J dropped 6; count of bases not matched to a gene: 6. The V gene's germline CDR1 is SGHAT and CDR2 FQNNGV. The CDR3 has 13 amino acids. CDR3 in DNA: TGTGCCAGCAGCGCGAACAGGGGACCTGAAGCTTTCTTT. Translating it yields CASSANRGPEAFF.

CDR3 sequence (DNA): TGTGCCAGCAACTTGGACAGTTATAGCAATCAGCCCCAGCATTTT. This translates into CASNLDSYSNQPQHF. The gene calls are TRBV7-9 and TRBJ1-5, with D maybe TRBD1 (6 bases). Trimming took off 7 bases at V and 0 bases at J, with 13 bases between the two ends. CDR1 is SEHNR and CDR2 is FQNEAQ in the germline V gene (reference sequence). The CDR3 sequence is 15 residues long.

The gene calls are TRBV9 and TRBJ2-3; possible D gene TRBD2, 7 bases. Trimming took off 4 bases at V and 5 bases at J, with 17 bases between the two ends. The V gene's germline CDR1 is SGDLS and CDR2 YYNGEE. The CDR3 is 15 amino acids. In DNA, the CDR3 is TGTGCCAGCAGCCCCCTGGGGGGGCTGGGAGATACGCAGTATTTT. Amino acid sequence: CASSPLGGLGDTQYF. Based on the CDR3 plus reference TRBV9 and TRBJ2-3, the full variable domain is DSGVTQTPKHLITATGQRVTLRCSPRSGDLSVYWYQQSLDQGLQFLIQYYNGEERAKGNILERFSAQQFPDLHSELNLSSLELGDSALYFCASSPLGGLGDTQYFGPGTRLTVL.

The genes are TRBV4-1 and TRBJ2-3; no clear D. CDR1 and CDR2 (germline): MGHRA, YSYEKL. The CDR3 has 14 amino acids. The germline V and J ends were trimmed by 0 bases and 6 bases, with 10 bases remaining between them. Written as DNA, the CDR3 is TGCGCCAGCAGCCAAGACTATCCCGGGGATACGCAGTATTTT. Its protein product is CASSQDYPGDTQYF.

This clone was seen more than once but under ten times. V gene TRBV21-1 combines with J gene TRBJ2-7; the table's D call of TRBD2 was not tested on the DNA. TRBV21-1 is assigned pseudogene status. This CDR3 is 14 amino acids long. The CDR3 is CASRERGAGYEQYV. The CDR3 coding sequence is TGTGCCAGCAGGGAGCGGGGGGCTGGTTACGAGCAGTACGTC.

CDR3 nucleotide sequence: TGTGCCAGCAGCAAAGACGGGTGGTGGGTGGGGGACAGGGAAAATCAGCCCCAGCATTTT. Translation: CASSKDGWWVGDRENQPQHF. This chain joins TRBV21-1 and TRBJ1-5; the D call of TRBD1 is as the table states it, not checked on the DNA. TRBV21-1 is given as a pseudogene. The CDR3 contains 20 residues.

A single count supports this clone. The J gene is TRBJ1-2, the V gene TRBV2, with 7 bases lining up with TRBD1. CDR3 length: 14 residues. The germline CDR1 and CDR2 sequences are SNHLY and FYNNEI. The ends lost 7 bases at V and 3 bases at J; junction bases unmatched: 8. In nucleotides, the CDR3 is TGTGCCAGCACCACCGGGACAGACTACTATGGCTACACCTTC. The encoded protein is CASTTGTDYYGYTF.

About this clone: This likely comes from a read error, as the CDR3 has no conserved phenylalanine or tryptophan at its end. The chain has TRBV11-2 and TRBJ1-1; the D is unclear. Germline V CDR1 and CDR2: SGHAT, FQNNGV. The CDR3 runs 13 residues. Trimming took off 4 bases at V and 9 bases at J, with 15 bases between the two ends. CDR3 amino acids: CASSSERWLKAFL. DNA for the CDR3: TGTGCCAGCAGCTCCGAAAGATGGTTGAAAGCTTTCCTT.

This sequence joins TRBV4-2 and TRBJ2-2; no clear D gene. Trimming pared 0 bases from V and 5 bases from J, leaving 10 bases between. The CDR3 runs to 15 residues. Germline CDR1 LGHNA, CDR2 YNFKEQ. The CDR3 reads CASSQDRAVTGELFF. CDR3 bases: TGTGCCAGCAGCCAAGATAGGGCCGTAACCGGGGAGCTGTTTTTT.